The rows below give T cell receptor beta chains drawn from one sample of a study of OX40 agonist ivuxolimab in advanced cancers. Sequencing was performed with immunoSEQ multiplex PCR; in TCRdb, only in-frame clones are kept and a portion is missing. The table records about 110,000 clones, under 95% of them present only once. The starting material was CD4+ or CD8+ T cells sorted from blood, obtained in a trial of the OX40 agonist ivuxolimab. The source of these receptors is an adult with an advanced solid tumor such as melanoma, head and neck, liver or kidney cancer. The CDR3 runs from the conserved cysteine through the conserved F or W. The listing skips clone size in some rows; elsewhere it reads once, few, many or a size class.

>TRBV29-1|TRBJ1-3|once
CSAASRTGNTIYF
>TRBV7-7|TRBJ2-5|.
CASSLAQEGQETQYF
>TRBV5-1|TRBJ1-2|.
CASSPAGGASNYTF
>TRBV28|TRBJ1-4|few
CASRGDSLNEKLFF
>TRBV6-1|TRBJ1-1|once
CARIQNMNTEAFF
>TRBV30|TRBJ1-1|.
CAWTQGQGRDTEAFF
>TRBV6-1|TRBJ2-1|.
CASSQGTGPPEQFF
>TRBV4-1|TRBJ2-7|.
CASSDGTAGTYEQYF
>TRBV11-3|TRBJ2-3|.
CASSLGDLAGTDTQYF
>TRBV29-1|TRBJ1-1|.
CSVDRENTEAFF
>TRBV5-1|TRBJ2-7|.
CASSLGFSGRMYEQYF
>TRBV6-6|TRBJ2-2|.
CASSPGQGARTGELFF
>TRBV5-6|TRBJ2-2|.
CASSIRRGGELFF
>TRBV19|TRBJ2-2|.
CASSSTGLATGELFF
>TRBV9|TRBJ1-6|.
CASSSETVPNSPLHF
>TRBV5-4|TRBJ1-2|.
CASSLGTGSRGYTF